This is a list of T cell receptor beta chains from one sample in a study of cytomegalovirus exposure and HLA in healthy donors. The table came from immunoSEQ multiplex PCR; TCRdb's copy has only in-frame clones and leaves some out. The sample contains approximately 170,000 clones, over 60% of which appear only once. Sequenced input: PBMCs. All receptors derive from a man younger than 40 in good health and CMV-seropositive. Both conserved end residues are part of each CDR3. D genes are given only for firm matches. For some rows the clone size is stated as once, few or many, or as a class when expanded; others skip it.

TRBJ2-7	TRBV5-1	TRBD1	NA	CASSPGQGIEQYF	TGCGCCAGCAGCCCGGGACAGGGCATCGAGCAGTACTTC
TRBJ1-1	TRBV6-6	NA	few	CASSYWGGEAFF	TGTGCCAGCAGTTACTGGGGAGGTGAAGCTTTCTTT
TRBJ1-4	TRBV6-6	TRBD1	once	CASSPDRVNEKLFF	TGTGCCAGCAGTCCGGACAGGGTTAATGAAAAACTGTTTTTT
TRBJ1-1	TRBV9	NA	NA	CASKRTEWHTEAFF	TGTGCCAGCAAGCGGACAGAATGGCACACTGAAGCTTTCTTT
TRBJ1-6	TRBV6-4	NA	NA	CASSDRGGHSPLHF	TGTGCCAGCAGTGACAGGGGAGGTCATTCACCCCTCCACTTT
TRBJ2-5	TRBV29-1	TRBD2	NA	CSVPGLAGLQETQYF	TGCAGCGTCCCCGGACTAGCGGGACTACAAGAGACCCAGTACTTC
TRBJ2-3	TRBV7-2	NA	NA	CASSFRGATDTQYF	TGTGCCAGCAGCTTTAGGGGTGCCACAGATACGCAGTATTTT
TRBJ2-5	TRBV2	NA	NA	CASSESQRVRRETQYF	TGTGCCAGCAGTGAATCGCAGCGGGTCCGCCGGGAGACCCAGTACTTC
TRBJ2-7	TRBV27	NA	NA	CASSLQASVAYEQYF	TGTGCCAGCAGTCTCCAGGCCTCCGTTGCCTACGAGCAGTACTTC
TRBJ2-7	TRBV15	NA	NA	CATGQMAYEQYF	TGTGCCACCGGACAGATGGCCTACGAGCAGTACTTC
TRBJ1-1	TRBV7-9	NA	few	CSSSQASVGAFF	TGTTCCAGCAGCCAAGCTTCGGTCGGAGCTTTCTTT
TRBJ2-7	TRBV10-3	NA	NA	CAISDPTASYEQYF	TGTGCCATCAGTGACCCGACAGCTTCCTACGAGCAGTACTTC
TRBJ1-5	TRBV6-5	TRBD1	NA	CASRGQGGQPQHF	TGTGCCAGCAGGGGACAGGGGGGCCAGCCCCAGCATTTT
TRBJ1-6	TRBV28	NA	NA	CASSLRGRVPYNSPLHF	TGTGCCAGCAGTTTAAGAGGCAGGGTACCCTATAATTCACCCCTCCACTTT
TRBJ2-5	TRBV5-4	NA	NA	CASSLGQQETQYF	TGTGCCAGCAGCTTGGGACAGCAAGAGACCCAGTACTTC
TRBJ2-7	TRBV5-1	NA	NA	CASNPSRRASEQYF	TGCGCCAGCAACCCCTCACGGAGGGCCAGCGAGCAGTACTTC
TRBJ2-4	TRBV4-3	NA	NA	CASSQDRTGRNIQYF	TGCGCCAGCAGCCAAGACCGTACGGGTAGGAACATTCAGTACTTC
TRBJ1-2	TRBV5-1	NA	NA	CASSLNNNYGYTF	TGCGCCAGCAGCTTAAACAACAACTATGGCTACACCTTC
TRBJ1-1	TRBV4-3	NA	NA	CASSQDRDTEAFF	TGCGCCAGCAGCCAAGATCGGGACACTGAAGCTTTCTTT
TRBJ2-2	TRBV6-5	NA	NA	CASSYSQAGELFF	TGTGCCAGCAGTTACTCCCAGGCCGGGGAGCTGTTTTTT
TRBJ2-7	TRBV27	NA	few	CASSLSLRYTEQYF	TGTGCCAGCAGTTTATCGCTCAGGTACACCGAGCAGTACTTC
TRBJ2-7	TRBV7-8	TRBD1	few	CASSLVLGGQGGGYEQYF	TGTGCCAGCAGCTTAGTTTTGGGGGGACAGGGAGGGGGCTACGAGCAGTACTTC
TRBJ2-3	TRBV27	TRBD1	NA	CASSLRPYGTGVTNTQYF	TGTGCCAGCAGTTTAAGGCCCTACGGGACAGGGGTCACGAATACGCAGTATTTT
TRBJ2-5	TRBV11-2	TRBD2	medium-sized	CASSSRAGVEETQYF	TGTGCCAGCAGCAGTAGGGCGGGAGTCGAAGAGACCCAGTACTTC
TRBJ2-3	TRBV7-9	NA	NA	CASSLVRGTWNTQYF	TGTGCCAGCAGCTTAGTGAGGGGGACCTGGAATACGCAGTATTTT
TRBJ2-7	TRBV27	NA	NA	CASRLRESSYEQYF	TGTGCCAGCAGGCTCCGCGAGAGCTCCTACGAGCAGTACTTC
TRBJ2-2	TRBV28	TRBD2	NA	CASSSYSAGGGTGELFF	TGTGCCAGCAGTTCCTACTCTGCGGGAGGGGGCACCGGGGAGCTGTTTTTT
TRBJ2-7	TRBV30	TRBD1	NA	CAWSDDRGYEQYF	TGTGCCTGGAGTGACGACAGGGGCTACGAGCAGTACTTC
TRBJ2-2	TRBV10-3	TRBD1	NA	CAISEPGQGVDTGELFF	TGTGCCATCAGTGAACCGGGACAGGGAGTTGACACCGGGGAGCTGTTTTTT
TRBJ2-1	TRBV15	NA	NA	CATSTAGIYNEQFF	TGTGCCACCAGCACTGCAGGTATTTACAATGAGCAGTTCTTC
TRBJ2-1	TRBV29-1	NA	NA	CSALSGSSYNEQFF	TGCAGCGCCCTATCGGGGTCCTCCTACAATGAGCAGTTCTTC
TRBJ2-1	TRBV10-3	NA	NA	CAIRSSGANEQFF	TGTGCCATCCGGAGTTCTGGGGCCAATGAGCAGTTCTTC